This paragraph reports one TCR beta chain. Amplified TCR beta CDR3 regions derived from RNA transcripts. A set of HTBI primers served as the primers for a first-round RT-PCR of the TCR CDR3. TCRdb used MiXCR to reprocess the multiplex PCR reads, holding one entry per CDR3 protein. The table shows 700,000 or so distinct CDR3 sequences, with about a sixth occurring only once. Per the germline V gene, CDR1 is SEHNR and CDR2 is FQNEAQ (reference sequence). Trimming shortened V by 5 bases and J by 2 bases, and 19 bases separated the two germline ends. CDR3 length: 16 amino acids. The record originates from a study of T cells in Graves' hyperthyroidism and ophthalmopathy. Overall study context: Peripheral blood draws took place at initial diagnosis, ahead of any treatment.

This chain links TRBV7-9 with TRBJ2-7, with a tentative D call TRBD1 (6 bases). The origin of this receptor is a young man with Graves' hyperthyroidism. Specimen: blood. CDR3 DNA: TGTGCCAGCAGCCGCCCAACAGGGAGCGTACCCTACGAGCAGTACTTC. This encodes CASSRPTGSVPYEQYF.